The 6 T cell receptor beta chains below were found in one sample sequenced in a study of tumor-infiltrating lymphocytes in primary liver carcinoma. Unsorted whole blood yielded the blood RNA, and germline DNA was also extracted. The input was around 0.5 ug total RNA; TCR beta cDNA was made from it with a constant-region primer. Researchers made the TCR beta libraries by running three nested multiplex PCR rounds with slightly modified ARM-PCR. TRBV1-TRBV30 forward primers paired with a C-beta reverse primer drove the first two PCR rounds, roughly 9 cycles each. Each CDR3 protein gets one entry after TCRdb re-called the multiplex PCR reads with MiXCR. There are 330,000 or so distinct CDR3 sequences in the sample; less than 70% occur only once, and roughly 6.5% lies in the top ten. Sequenced: peripheral blood. The receptors stem from a man aged 40-55 years with primary liver carcinoma and hepatitis B virus infection.

This clonotype was recorded only once. One base away lies a much larger clone, so this may be a sequencing read error. This chain uses TRBV12-3 or TRBV12-4 with TRBJ2-5; 9 nucleotides agree with TRBD1. The CDR3 is 15 amino acids. CDR3 bases: TGTGCCAGCAGTTTAGGAGGGACAGGGAGAGAGACCCGGTACTTC. As protein: CASSLGGTGRETRYF.

This clonotype was detected only once. A read error is possible here, since a much larger clone lies one base away. The CDR3 sequence: CASSQGVPSGTLPDTQYF. CDR3 bases: TGTGCCAGCAGCCAAGGGGTCCCTAGCGGGACGTTGCCAGATACGCAGTATTTT. This chain joins TRBV4-2 and TRBJ2-3; 9 bases fit TRBD2. The trim removed 1 base at V and 4 bases at J, leaving 12 bases unmatched. From germline, CDR1 is LGHNA and CDR2 YNFKEQ. The CDR3 length is 18 residues.

Note on this clonotype: An end of the junction differs from the germline gene, which may be a read error. Written as DNA, the CDR3 is TGTGCCAACAGCTTAGTTTGGAGCGGGGGATCCTACGAGCAGTATTTC. This translates into CANSLVWSGGSYEQYF. The chain combines TRBV11-2 with TRBJ2-7; 8 nucleotides line up with TRBD2. Germline assignment: CDR1 SGHAT and CDR2 FQNNGV. This CDR3 has 16 residues.

This chain uses TRBV10-3 with TRBJ2-3, with D tentatively TRBD2 (5 bases). The CDR3 loop spans 14 amino acids. V lost 3 bases and J lost 4, with 11 bases in between. The V gene's germline CDR1 is ENHRY and CDR2 SYGVKD. The DNA for the CDR3 is TGTGCCATCAGTGACGCGAGCGGTTCAGATACGCAGTATTTT. It is translated as CAISDASGSDTQYF.

In this sample, this clonotype turned up a few times. The chain recombines TRBV6-5 with TRBJ1-4; 9 bases align to TRBD1. The CDR3 extends over 14 amino acids. The J segment lost 8 bases and the V segment lost 6 bases, leaving 7 bases of the junction unmatched. Looked up from germline, CDR1 is MNHEY and CDR2 is SVGAGI. CDR3 protein: CASSPTGGSEKLFF. For the CDR3, the DNA is TGTGCCAGCAGCCCGACAGGGGGAAGCGAAAAACTGTTTTTT.

This clonotype was seen a few times. This CDR3 reads CASSSPRLAGGPETQYF. CDR3 DNA: TGTGCCAGCAGTTCCCCGAGACTAGCGGGAGGCCCAGAGACCCAGTACTTC. The rearrangement joins TRBV6-2 or TRBV6-3 to TRBJ2-5; 13 bases are shared with TRBD2. Per germline, CDR1 MNHEY and CDR2 SVGEGT. The CDR3 has 17 amino acids. Germline trimming cut 4 bases from V and 4 bases from J; bases unmatched to any gene: 9.